The 6 T cell receptor beta chains listed next were all sequenced from one sample in a study of spatial heterogeneity in lung cancer. Time point defined: sample taken at primary tumor resection. No cell sorting; template was whole RNA from tumor, lung tissue or PBMC. MiXCR, run by TCRdb on the 5' RACE reads, gives a single entry per CDR3 protein. The table records some 83,000 distinct CDR3 sequences, 15% to 20% of them present only once. This specimen was PBMCs, taken at surgery. The origin of the receptors is a male donor with early-stage non-small cell lung cancer.

This clonotype was seen only a few times. V is TRBV6-1 and J is TRBJ1-5; 7 positions match TRBD1. With 6 bases clipped from V and 0 bases from J, the junction kept 8 bases outside the gene matches. Per the germline V gene, CDR1 is MNHNS and CDR2 is SASEGT. The CDR3 sequence is 16 residues long. The CDR3 here is CASSSRTGSSNQPQHF. CDR3 bases: TGTGCCAGCAGCTCCAGGACAGGTAGTAGCAATCAGCCCCAGCATTTT.

This clonotype has a handful of counts. The V and J genes are TRBV9 and TRBJ2-3, with 9 nucleotides matching TRBD2. The CDR3 is 15 residues long. Losses at the gene ends were 4 bases for V and 6 bases for J; bases not matched to a gene: 9. Germline V lookup: CDR1 SGDLS, CDR2 YYNGEE. CDR3 in amino acids: CASSPRTSARDTQYF. In DNA, the CDR3 is TGTGCCAGCAGCCCCCGGACTAGCGCCAGGGATACGCAGTATTTT.

This rearrangement joins TRBV29-1 to TRBJ2-7; TRBD1 matches 9 bases. Germline V CDR1 and CDR2: SQVTM, ANQGSEA. The junction had 4 bases not matched to a gene; V was cut back by 6 bases and J by 1 base. The CDR3 has 13 residues. The CDR3: CSVAGTGSYEQYF. The CDR3 DNA reads as TGCAGCGTCGCCGGGACAGGGTCCTACGAGCAGTACTTC.

The J gene is TRBJ2-3, the V gene TRBV7-2; maybe TRBD2 (6 bases). The ends were cut back, 5 bases at V and 3 bases at J, with 15 bases in the middle. The CDR3 is 15 residues long. CDR1 and CDR2 (germline): SGHTA, FQGNSA. The CDR3 is CASSPPGLKTDTQYF. The CDR3 DNA reads as TGTGCCAGCAGCCCGCCGGGACTTAAGACAGATACGCAGTATTTT.

At least ten counts were recorded for this clonotype. The chain couples TRBV5-6 to TRBJ2-1; 11 bases are shared with TRBD2. V was clipped by 0 bases and J by 1 base; unmatched bases: 6. Per germline, CDR1 SGHDT and CDR2 YYEEEE. This CDR3 is 18 amino acids long. The chain's CDR3 is CASSLARASGGSYNEQFF. In DNA form, the CDR3 reads TGTGCCAGCAGCTTGGCCCGGGCTAGCGGGGGGTCCTACAATGAGCAGTTCTTC.

The chain joins TRBV5-1 to TRBJ2-7; D is unclear. The V gene lost 5 bases and the J gene lost 0 bases, with 6 bases spanning the gap. The CDR3 length is 12 residues. From germline, CDR1 is SGHRS and CDR2 YFSETQ. CDR3 nucleotides: TGCGCCAGCAGGCCCAGCTCCTACGAGCAGTACTTC. Translation gives CASRPSSYEQYF.